In its sample, the clone carrying this T cell receptor (beta chain) was seen a few times. No antigen is known for it. CDR3 length equals 16 residues. V dropped 2 bases and J dropped 3 bases, with 17 bases sitting between them. TCRdb re-called the RT-PCR reads through MiXCR, storing one row per CDR3 protein. This sample yields about half a million distinct CDR3 sequences, of which 10% to 11% are seen a single time; approximately 12% belongs to the top ten. The sample originates from a study of response to subunit inactivated influenza vaccine. Study-level findings and limits: The authors suggested that few new T cells are recruited per seasonal influenza vaccination.

The source of this sequence is a man aged 50 to 59 who received an inactivated influenza vaccine. This sequence joins TRBV12-3 or TRBV12-4 and TRBJ2-7, with D uncertain. Material: PBMCs from blood, obtained 45 days after vaccination. Here the CDR3 DNA reads TGTGCCAGCAGTTTATCGGGCGGCTCCTCTTACTACGAGCAGTACTTC. Translation gives CASSLSGGSSYYEQYF.